This T cell receptor (beta chain) was recovered during a study of T cells after yellow fever vaccination. This clonotype was seen a handful of times. Antigen: not known. For TCR, cDNA came from 5'RACE template switching, which added a universal primer site and UMIs. TCRdb itself ran the 5' RACE reads through MiXCR, one entry per CDR3 protein. The table records over 120,000 distinct CDR3 sequences, approximately 6.6% of them present only once. General observations from the study: Compared with primary, the secondary response was weaker and peaked at day 5, not 15.

Germline assignment: CDR1 SGHAT and CDR2 FQDESV (reference sequence). The CDR3 spans 18 residues. V was pared by 8 bases and J by 1 base, with 17 bases of the junction left unmatched. The rearrangement uses TRBV11-1 and TRBJ2-7; 10 nucleotides match TRBD2. The sample in question was CD4+ T cells sorted from PBMCs, obtained 10 days after the yellow fever booster vaccination. This receptor was identified in a man aged 25 to 40 who received the YFV17D yellow fever vaccine. Here the CDR3 DNA reads TGTGCCAGCTGCCCGGAGGGAAGACTAGCGGGTAAATCCTACGAGCAGTACTTC. Translating gives CASCPEGRLAGKSYEQYF.